These 28 T cell receptor beta chains originate from one sample sequenced in a study of radiotherapy plus CTLA-4 blockade in lung cancer. Method: immunoSEQ multiplex PCR; TCRdb's copy keeps in-frame clones and lacks some. This table holds tens of thousands of clones, less than 85% found once. The sequencing here drew on peripheral blood, taken from a patient treated with radiotherapy plus ipilimumab. The receptors were sampled from a human donor with non-small cell lung cancer who had a complete response to radiotherapy plus ipilimumab.

This clone was seen only a few times. V is TRBV4-1 and J is TRBJ1-5; TRBD1 aligns across 10 bases. Germline V CDR1 and CDR2: MGHRA, YSYEKL. Unmatched junction bases numbered 6, after V lost 0 bases and J lost 7 bases. This CDR3 is 16 amino acids long. Written as DNA, the CDR3 is TGCGCCAGCAGCCAAGATTACGGACAGGGGGTCCAGCCCCAGCATTTT. Residues: CASSQDYGQGVQPQHF.

The rearrangement links TRBV10-3 to TRBJ2-1, with TRBD2 identical over 8 bases. CDR1 and CDR2 from the germline V gene are ENHRY and SYGVKD. CDR3 length: 15 amino acids. V was pared by 11 bases and J by 5 bases, with 14 bases of the junction left unmatched. Here the CDR3 reads CASNPTGGINNEQFF. The DNA for the CDR3 is TGTGCCTCAAACCCCACGGGAGGGATCAACAATGAGCAGTTCTTC.

V is TRBV5-4 and J is TRBJ1-2; the D is unclear. V gave up 2 bases and J gave up 0 bases, with 8 bases separating them. The germline CDR1 and CDR2 sequences are SGHNT and YYREEE (reference sequence). The CDR3 loop spans 14 amino acids. This CDR3 reads CASSFQEANYGYTF. The CDR3 bases are TGTGCCAGCAGCTTCCAGGAAGCTAACTATGGCTACACCTTC.

This chain joins TRBV6-6 and TRBJ2-7; TRBD1 is a possible D gene (5 bases). The CDR3 has 15 amino acids. V lost 5 bases to trimming and J lost 0 bases, with 14 bases between them. CDR1 is MNHNY and CDR2 is SVGAGI in the germline V gene (reference sequence). The CDR3 loop is CASSDDSVSSYEQYV. The CDR3 DNA follows: TGTGCCAGCAGTGACGACAGCGTGAGCTCCTACGAGCAGTACGTC.

The J gene is TRBJ1-6, the V gene TRBV7-2, with D perhaps TRBD1 (6 bases). This CDR3 has 15 amino acids. In germline, CDR1 is SGHTA, CDR2 FQGNSA. Trimming pared 6 bases from V and 9 bases from J, leaving 18 bases between. CDR3 coding DNA: TGTGCCAGCAGTCGGGGGCGGGAGGGCGGTTCACCCCTCCACTTT. Its translation is CASSRGREGGSPLHF.

This chain uses TRBV6-6 with TRBJ2-7; D is unclear. The length of the CDR3 is 13 residues. Germline V gene sequence: CDR1 MNHNY, CDR2 SVGAGI (reference sequence). The germline V and J ends were trimmed by 2 bases and 4 bases, with 9 bases remaining between them. For the CDR3, the DNA is TGTGCCAGCAGTTACATGGAGACTTACGAGCAGTACGTC. Its translation: CASSYMETYEQYV.

This clone occurred once. V and J are TRBV25-1 and TRBJ1-5; TRBD1 is a possible D gene (6 bases). Germline CDR1 is MGHDK and CDR2 is SYGVNS. The CDR3 consists of 16 residues. Trimming shortened V by 1 base and J by 6 bases, and 16 bases separated the two germline ends. CDR3: CASSESRAGVSQPQHF. CDR3 nucleotides: TGTGCCAGCAGTGAATCAAGGGCAGGGGTCAGTCAGCCCCAGCATTTT.

This chain uses TRBV7-9 with TRBJ1-2, with D uncertain. The germline CDR1 and CDR2 sequences are SEHNR and FQNEAQ (reference sequence). There are 11 residues in the CDR3. V lost 5 bases, J lost 7 bases, and 8 bases lay in between. This chain's CDR3 is CASSRASGYTF. In DNA, the CDR3 is TGTGCCAGCAGCCGAGCAAGTGGCTACACCTTC.

This chain uses TRBV5-4 with TRBJ2-7; 9 bases agree with TRBD1. The CDR3 has 15 amino acids. Germline-derived CDR1 and CDR2 are SGHNT and YYREEE (reference sequence). Losses at the gene ends were 6 bases for V and 3 bases for J; bases not matched to a gene: 10. The CDR3: CASTKSGTGNYEQYF. CDR3 sequence (DNA): TGTGCCAGCACCAAATCCGGGACAGGGAACTACGAGCAGTACTTC.

The rearrangement uses TRBV11-3 and TRBJ2-7; tentative D call: TRBD2 (5 bases). Trimming took 1 base from V and 8 from J, leaving 9 bases between them. The CDR3 runs to 12 residues. CDR1 is SGHNT and CDR2 is YENEEA in the germline V gene. In nucleotides, the CDR3 is TGTGCCAGCAGCTTAGGGGAGAAGAAGCAGTACTTC. This gives the protein CASSLGEKKQYF.

The chain couples TRBV9 to TRBJ2-6; 11 positions match TRBD2. V shed 0 bases and J 0 bases; nucleotides not matched to a gene: 8. CDR3 length: 20 residues. CDR1 and CDR2 (germline): SGDLS, YYNGEE. CDR3 sequence: CASSVGLAGMMSSGANVLTF. The CDR3 nucleotides are TGTGCCAGCAGCGTAGGACTAGCGGGGATGATGAGCTCTGGGGCCAACGTCCTGACTTTC.

This chain connects TRBV19 to TRBJ1-2; D is unresolved. The germline V gene encodes CDR1 LNHDA and CDR2 SQIVND (reference sequence). Trimming shortened V by 1 base and J by 0 bases, and 9 bases separated the two germline ends. This CDR3 region has 15 residues. In DNA, the CDR3 is TGTGCCAGTAGTATAGGGAGCTTCACTAACTATGGCTACACCTTC. This codes for CASSIGSFTNYGYTF.

The chain couples TRBV6-1 to TRBJ2-7, with 9 positions matching TRBD1. This CDR3 has 14 amino acids. Per germline, CDR1 MNHNS and CDR2 SASEGT. The V gene end was trimmed by 4 bases and the J gene end by 1 base; junction bases not matched to a gene: 2. The CDR3: CASSGGTGSYEQYV. The DNA of the CDR3 is TGTGCCAGCAGTGGAGGGACAGGGTCCTACGAGCAGTACGTC.

The chain couples TRBV19 to TRBJ1-1; 9 bases match TRBD1. V was pared by 2 bases and J by 1 base, with 2 bases of the junction left unmatched. This CDR3 is built from 15 residues. Germline V CDR1 and CDR2: LNHDA, SQIVND (reference sequence). DNA of the CDR3: TGTGCCAGTAGTATAACGGACAGGGGGAACACTGAAGCTTTCTTT. Protein: CASSITDRGNTEAFF.

The chain carries TRBV7-2 and TRBJ1-3; D gene ambiguous. V was shortened by 4 bases and J by 2 bases, with 3 bases between the two germline ends. There are 12 residues in the CDR3. Germline values: CDR1 SGHTA, CDR2 FQGNSA. In nucleotides, the CDR3 is TGTGCCAGCAGCTCTACTGGAAACACCATATATTTT. Its protein product is CASSSTGNTIYF.

This clone has just a few counts. The chain combines TRBV6-1 with TRBJ1-5; tentatively, D is TRBD1 (5 bases). The CDR3 is 13 residues long. Germline V CDR1 and CDR2: MNHNS, SASEGT. Trimming cost V 4 bases and J 11 bases, with 15 bases left between them. The CDR3 reads CASSGGVRSAQHF. The CDR3 DNA sequence: TGTGCCAGCAGTGGGGGCGTGCGATCAGCCCAGCATTTT.

The chain links TRBV11-2 to TRBJ2-7; 8 bases line up with TRBD2. V was clipped by 0 bases and J by 9 bases; unmatched bases: 7. The CDR3 is 14 amino acids. Germline V gene data show CDR1 as SGHAT and CDR2 as FQNNGV. The CDR3 protein is CASSLDYGLAGQYF. The CDR3, as DNA: TGTGCCAGCAGCTTAGATTATGGGCTAGCGGGGCAGTACTTC.

This sequence joins TRBV30 and TRBJ2-1; 13 nucleotides align to TRBD2. The germline CDR1 and CDR2 sequences are GTSNPN and SVGIG (reference sequence). The trim removed 3 bases at V and 9 bases at J, leaving 8 bases unmatched. The CDR3 spans 15 residues. CDR3 residues: CAWSGGLAGEGEQFF. The CDR3 region has the DNA TGTGCCTGGAGCGGCGGACTAGCGGGGGAGGGTGAGCAGTTCTTC.

This clone has only a few counts. The limits of the CDR3 on the DNA are not certain, so only TCRdb's listed CDR3 is given. V is TRBV27 and J is TRBJ2-7; TRBD1, the table's D call, was not compared with the DNA. Germline CDR1 reads MNHEY; CDR2 reads SMNVEV (reference sequence). The CDR3 length equals 14 residues, ends included. CDR3 loop: CASSLGVGRGSLYV.

This chain joins TRBV30 and TRBJ1-1; D not resolved. CDR3 length equals 13 residues. Germline lookup yields CDR1 GTSNPN and CDR2 SVGIG (reference sequence). V dropped 5 bases and J dropped 2 bases, with 12 bases sitting between them. The CDR3 DNA reads TGTGCCTGGGCAGTTGTGGCTAACACTGAAGCTTTCTTT. This codes for CAWAVVANTEAFF.

The chain employs TRBV7-2 and TRBJ1-5; weak D call: TRBD1 (6 bases). Between the trimmed V and J ends, which lost 6 bases and 3 bases, there was a span of 15 bases. Germline-derived CDR1 and CDR2 are SGHTA and FQGNSA. This CDR3 contains 15 residues. Here the CDR3 DNA reads TGTGCCAGCAGTATGCAGGGGCTCCACAATCAGCCCCAGCATTTT. Translated, it gives CASSMQGLHNQPQHF.

This clone was seen just once. The chain carries TRBV2 and TRBJ1-2, with 9 positions matching TRBD1. The CDR3 length is 14 residues. Trimming removed 4 bases from V and 7 bases from J; junction bases left unmatched: 7. Germline V gene sequence: CDR1 SNHLY, CDR2 FYNNEI. The CDR3 here is CASSVSGQGVGYTF. The DNA of the CDR3 is TGTGCCAGCAGTGTTTCGGGACAGGGAGTTGGCTACACCTTC. Supplemented by reference TRBV2 and TRBJ1-2, the full variable domain reads EPEVTQTPSHQVTQMGQEVILRCVPISNHLYFYWYRQILGQKVEFLVSFYNNEISEKSEIFDDQFSVERPDGSNFTLKIRSTKLEDSAMYFCASSVSGQGVGYTFGSGTRLTVV.

The V and J genes are TRBV5-1 and TRBJ2-1, with 8 bases aligning to TRBD2. Unmatched junction bases numbered 8, after V lost 8 bases and J lost 4 bases. Germline-derived CDR1 and CDR2 are SGHRS and YFSETQ. This CDR3 comprises 14 residues. This CDR3 reads CASVAGGQYNEQFF. The CDR3 coding sequence is TGCGCCAGTGTGGCGGGGGGCCAGTACAATGAGCAGTTCTTC. Filled out from reference TRBV5-1 and TRBJ2-1, the complete variable domain reads KAGVTQTPRYLIKTRGQQVTLSCSPISGHRSVSWYQQTPGQGLQFLFEYFSETQRNKGNFPGRFSGRQFSNSRSEMNVSTLELGDSALYLCASVAGGQYNEQFFGPGTRLTVL.

The rearrangement joins TRBV4-1 to TRBJ2-5, with D perhaps TRBD1 (5 bases). The length of the CDR3 is 15 residues. The V and J ends lost 1 base and 7 bases respectively, with 16 bases between them. Per germline, CDR1 MGHRA and CDR2 YSYEKL. This chain's CDR3 is CASSQGDSVPGTQYF. Written as DNA, the CDR3 is TGCGCCAGCAGCCAAGGCGACAGTGTCCCAGGGACCCAGTACTTC.

The V call is TRBV19, the J call TRBJ2-1; TRBD2 matches at 10 bases. Germline CDR1 reads LNHDA; CDR2 reads SQIVND (reference sequence). This CDR3 has 15 residues. V lost 5 bases to trimming and J lost 5 bases; unmatched junction nucleotides: 6. The CDR3 bases are TGTGCCAGTAGTTCCTGGACTAGCGGAAACAATGAGCAGTTCTTC. Its translation is CASSSWTSGNNEQFF.

This clone was observed a few times. The chain employs TRBV2 and TRBJ1-1, with 7 positions matching TRBD1. Germline assignment: CDR1 SNHLY and CDR2 FYNNEI. V shed 8 bases, J shed 10 bases, and the junction held 10 bases outside the gene matches. This CDR3 is built from 12 residues. The CDR3 reads CASAIGTEGAFF. DNA of the CDR3: TGTGCCAGCGCAATCGGGACAGAGGGAGCTTTCTTT.

DNA for the CDR3: TGTGCCAGCAGGTCCAGAACAGACAATCAGCCCCAGCATTTT. It encodes CASRSRTDNQPQHF. V gene TRBV2 combines with J gene TRBJ1-5, with D unresolved. This CDR3 has 14 residues. Deletions cut 6 bases from V and 3 bases from J, with 12 bases between. Germline loops: CDR1 SNHLY, CDR2 FYNNEI.

The V call is TRBV7-9, the J call TRBJ2-2; possibly TRBD1 for D (5 bases). This CDR3 contains 14 residues. The germline V gene has CDR1 SEHNR and CDR2 FQNEAQ (reference sequence). Trimming cost V 6 bases and J 6 bases, with 14 bases left between them. The CDR3 bases are TGTGCCAGCAGTCCTCTCTCAGGGCCCGGGGAGCTGTTTTTT. It codes for CASSPLSGPGELFF.